This T cell receptor (beta chain) was retrieved from a study of blood T cell repertoires in COVID-19. Method: immunoSEQ multiplex PCR; TCRdb's copy keeps in-frame clones and lacks some. This sample yields under 85,000 clones, of which roughly nine tenths are seen a single time; about a sixth belongs to the top ten. This CDR3 comprises 15 residues. V was trimmed by 2 bases and J by 2 bases, leaving 10 bases between them. Germline CDR1 SGHTA, CDR2 FQGNSA. The TCR was taken from an older man in a cohort sampled during active COVID-19. The gene calls are TRBV7-2 and TRBJ2-1; tentatively, D is TRBD1 (6 bases). The sample comprised peripheral blood. This chain's CDR3 is CASSLRTEAYNEQFF. The DNA for the CDR3 is TGTGCCAGCAGCTTAAGGACAGAGGCCTACAATGAGCAGTTCTTC.